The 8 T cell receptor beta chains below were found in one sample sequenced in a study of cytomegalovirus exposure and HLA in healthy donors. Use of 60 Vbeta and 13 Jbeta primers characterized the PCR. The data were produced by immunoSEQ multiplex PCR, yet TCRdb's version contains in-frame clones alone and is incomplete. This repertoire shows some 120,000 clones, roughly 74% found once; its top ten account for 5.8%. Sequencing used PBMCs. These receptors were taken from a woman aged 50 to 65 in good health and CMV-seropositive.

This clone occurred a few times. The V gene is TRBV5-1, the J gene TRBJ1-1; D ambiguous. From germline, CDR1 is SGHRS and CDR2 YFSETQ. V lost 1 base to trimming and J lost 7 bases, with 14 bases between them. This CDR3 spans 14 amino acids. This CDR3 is CASSLYRSIDEAFF. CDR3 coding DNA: TGCGCCAGCAGCTTGTACCGGTCTATAGATGAAGCTTTCTTT.

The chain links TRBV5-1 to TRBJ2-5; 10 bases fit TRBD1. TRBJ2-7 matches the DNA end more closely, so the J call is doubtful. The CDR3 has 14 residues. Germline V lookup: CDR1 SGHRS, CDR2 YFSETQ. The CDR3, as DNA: TGCGCCAGCAGCCTGGGACAGGGGCCCTACGAGCAGTACTTC. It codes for CASSLGQGPYEQYF.

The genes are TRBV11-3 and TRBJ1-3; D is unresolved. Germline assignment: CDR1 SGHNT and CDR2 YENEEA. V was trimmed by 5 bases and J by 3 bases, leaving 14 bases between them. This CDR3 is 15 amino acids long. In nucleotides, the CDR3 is TGTGCCAGCAGCCCTGACTTTTACCATGGAAACACCATATATTTT. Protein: CASSPDFYHGNTIYF.

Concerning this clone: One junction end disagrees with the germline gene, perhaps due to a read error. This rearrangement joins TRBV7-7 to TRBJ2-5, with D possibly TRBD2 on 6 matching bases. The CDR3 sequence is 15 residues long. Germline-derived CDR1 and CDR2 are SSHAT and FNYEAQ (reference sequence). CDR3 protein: CASSFGGSRPETQYF. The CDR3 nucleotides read TGTGCTAGCAGCTTTGGAGGGTCACGTCCAGAGACCCAGTACTTC.

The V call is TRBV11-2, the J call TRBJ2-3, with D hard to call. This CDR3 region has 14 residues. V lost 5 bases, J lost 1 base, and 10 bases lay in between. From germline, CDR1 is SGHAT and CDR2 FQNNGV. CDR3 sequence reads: CASSPMMGTDTQYF. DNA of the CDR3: TGTGCCAGCAGCCCTATGATGGGCACAGATACGCAGTATTTT.

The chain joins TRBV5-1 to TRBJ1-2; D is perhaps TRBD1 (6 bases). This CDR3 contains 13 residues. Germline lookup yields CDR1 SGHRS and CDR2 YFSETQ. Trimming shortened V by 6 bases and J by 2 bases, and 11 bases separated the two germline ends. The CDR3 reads CASTTGTNYGYTF. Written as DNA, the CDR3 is TGCGCCAGCACCACAGGGACCAACTATGGCTACACCTTC.

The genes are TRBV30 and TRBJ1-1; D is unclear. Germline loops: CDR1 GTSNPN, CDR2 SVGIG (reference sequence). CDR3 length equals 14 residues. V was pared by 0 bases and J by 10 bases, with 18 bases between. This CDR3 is CAWSVVGPRRGAFF. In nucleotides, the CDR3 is TGTGCCTGGAGTGTTGTAGGCCCACGTCGGGGAGCTTTCTTT.

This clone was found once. The CDR3 spells CASSSAGLYGYTF. The CDR3 nucleotides are TGTGCCAGCAGTTCGGCAGGTCTCTATGGCTACACCTTC. The chain carries TRBV2 and TRBJ1-2; D gene unclear. Trimming took 5 bases from V and 4 from J, leaving 11 bases between them. This CDR3 has 13 residues. Germline V CDR1 and CDR2: SNHLY, FYNNEI.